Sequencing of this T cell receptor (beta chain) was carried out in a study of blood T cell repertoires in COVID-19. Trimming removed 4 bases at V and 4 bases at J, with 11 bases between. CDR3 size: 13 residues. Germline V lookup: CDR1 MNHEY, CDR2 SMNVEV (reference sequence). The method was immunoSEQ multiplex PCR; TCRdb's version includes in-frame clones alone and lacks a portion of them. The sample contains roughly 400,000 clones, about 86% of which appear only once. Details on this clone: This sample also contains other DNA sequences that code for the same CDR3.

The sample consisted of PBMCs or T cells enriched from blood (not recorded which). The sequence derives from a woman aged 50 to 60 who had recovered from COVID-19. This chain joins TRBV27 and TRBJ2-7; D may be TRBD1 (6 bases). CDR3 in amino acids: CASSSGVTYEQYF. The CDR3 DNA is TGTGCCAGCAGTTCAGGGGTTACTTACGAGCAGTACTTC.